This TCR beta chain stems from a study of beta chain features in type 1 diabetes. Study-wide results and limits: VDJ junctions from patients with type 1 diabetes contained fewer insertions and more deletions. When Type 1 diabetes patients were examined, their TCRB CDR3s proved moderately but significantly shorter in all four CD4+ subsets.

The whole isolated RNA underwent reverse transcription, so sequencing captured expressed TCRB transcripts. The method was immunoSEQ multiplex PCR; TCRdb's version includes in-frame clones alone and lacks a portion of them. Of around 240,000 clones listed, approximately 16% are singletons. V was clipped by 5 bases and J by 4 bases; unmatched bases: 9. CDR1 is SGHVS, CDR2 FNYEAQ, per germline. This CDR3 is built from 15 residues. Details on this clone: What it recognizes is unknown.

The V call is TRBV7-6, the J call TRBJ2-7; TRBD1 matches at 9 bases. What was sequenced was naive CD4+ T cells from blood. The origin of this receptor is a young man with type 1 diabetes. This chain's CDR3 is CASSTPGQGLYEQYF. The CDR3 region has the DNA TGTGCCAGCAGCACCCCGGGACAGGGACTATACGAGCAGTACTTC.